The source of this TCR beta chain is a study of tumor and adjacent non-tumor tissue in lung cancer (dated by TCRdb to about 2018). In terms of the full investigation: By cancer type, the cohort comprised around 11 adenocarcinoma patients, 2 squamous cell carcinoma patients and 1 small cell lung cancer patient. The roughly 15 enrolled patients, of whom approximately ten were men and 5 were women, were aged about 30 to 80 years and were diagnosed with TNM stage I to III disease. Sequencing produced around 130,000,000 productive TCRbeta reads in total, an average of around 4.2 million reads per sample. For each patient, one tumor sample and one normal lung sample were taken, giving around 30 paired specimens that underwent TCRbeta CDR3 sequencing. Bulk TCRbeta repertoires were compared between lung tumor tissue and matched distant non-tumor lung tissue obtained from approximately 16 lung cancer patients.

RNA was isolated from bulk, unsorted tissue, and RNA quality was assessed with a NanoDrop ND-1000 and an Agilent 2100. Donors were newly diagnosed lung cancer patients admitted for thoracic surgery in China between August and November 2014, without prior chemotherapy. Anyone who had undergone radiotherapy or chemotherapy before, or who had another cancer at the same time, was left out of the study. Surgical tissue pieces of about 1-2.2 cm3 were preserved in RNAlater solution and were kept at -80 degrees C until use. Remarks on this clonotype: It has no known antigen specificity. Relative to the germline gene, one junction end is altered; a read error may explain this.

In the germline V gene, CDR1 corresponds to SQVTM and CDR2 to ANQGSEA. The CDR3 goes from the cysteine to the phenylalanine over 18 residues. Only the CDR3 part of the read is kept: 54 bases, read in frame from the first base. Libraries were constructed by multiplex PCR. Sequenced on an Illumina HiSeq 2500. TCRbeta libraries were constructed through three rounds of nested PCR with primers (Table S4) according to protocols modified from ARM-PCR. Before sequencing, PCR products in the 200-500 bp range were cut out of the gel and cleaned up using the QIAquick gel extraction kit. In the paper's pipeline: Reads were cleaned with Trimmomatic, merged with FLASH into complete CDR3 sequences, and assigned to V(D)J germline segments with MiTCR. Clonal diversity was calculated as the inverse Simpson's index using VDJtools. A read counted as productive if the sequence was in-frame and lacked a premature stop codon. In-frame beta chains were kept once TCRdb had trimmed the public reads at Q25 with fastp and called clones with MiXCR. When rows share a CDR3 protein, they turn into one entry using the most common DNA and genes. TCRdb assigned the V and J calls; the authors' analysis was not used. The sample data list over 100,000 distinct CDR3 sequences, and around 75% of these were observed just once. The ten most abundant clones make up about 40% of the sample.

What the study reported, not specific to this receptor: Neither the sequencing platform nor unique molecular identifiers are mentioned in the methods. Significantly higher TCR diversity (inverse Simpson) was observed in tumor tissue than in normal lung tissue (approximately 430 vs 150, P = 0.0075, Mann-Whitney U test). TCR diversity was significantly higher in younger patients, and higher tumor TCR diversity was associated with shorter overall and disease-free survival. Because peripheral blood was not sequenced, blood TCRbeta repertoires in the lung cancer patients of the study were not examined. The top 100 clones made up a significantly larger cumulative share of the repertoire in normal lung than in tumor tissue. Only around 15 patients were included in the cohort, and the need for larger samples and more detailed clinical data was noted by the authors.

Sequencing was performed on lung tumor tissue. This sequence was found in an older woman with non-small cell lung cancer. The sequence links TRBV29-1 to TRBJ2-4, with 9 middle bases fitting TRBD2. The sequenced DNA: TGTAGCGCCGTCTTAGGGCTAGCGGGGACCATAACCAAAAACATTCAGTACTTC. It codes for CSAVLGLAGTITKNIQYF.